These 18 T cell receptor beta chains were all obtained from the same sample, sequenced in a study of a mutant IDH1 vaccine in newly diagnosed glioma. Their antigen targets remain unknown. The assay was immunoSEQ multiplex PCR, and TCRdb's table has in-frame clones only and misses some. This table holds approximately 32,000 clones, about 56% found once. Time point indicated: week 5, during vaccination. With topical imiquimod, each dose of the vaccine consisted of 300 ug of mutant IDH1 20-mer peptide. Material: PBMCs, obtained from a glioma patient whose treatment included an IDH1 peptide vaccine. Every receptor here comes from a woman aged 18-30 years with glioma.

The gene calls are TRBV27 and TRBJ2-1; weak D call: TRBD1 (7 bases). Trimming stripped 3 bases from V and 3 bases from J, with 9 bases between. Germline CDR1 is MNHEY and CDR2 is SMNVEV (reference sequence). The CDR3 is 14 residues long. The CDR3 DNA reads TGTGCCAGCAGTTTCCAGGGGGGCTACAATGAGCAGTTCTTC. It is translated as CASSFQGGYNEQFF.

V usage is TRBV28 and J usage is TRBJ1-1; D ambiguous. CDR1 and CDR2 (germline): MDHEN, SYDVKM. The CDR3 has 15 residues. The V and J ends lost 4 bases and 4 bases respectively, with 16 bases between them. CDR3 coding DNA: TGTGCCAGCAGTTCCGTCCCTCCTGCGGGCACTGAAGCTTTCTTT. It is translated as CASSSVPPAGTEAFF.

The chain links TRBV20-1 to TRBJ2-5, with no clear D. The assigned J gene may be wrong: the sequence end matches TRBJ2-7 better. CDR1 is DFQATT and CDR2 is SNEGSKA in the germline V gene (reference sequence). This CDR3 has 11 residues. The CDR3 sequence: CSALDSYEQYF. As DNA, the CDR3 is TGCAGTGCTCTTGACTCCTACGAGCAGTACTTC.

This clone was seen just once. The V gene is TRBV7-2, the J gene TRBJ2-7, with D unclear. Trimming cost V 1 base and J 6 bases, with 13 bases left between them. The CDR3 runs to 14 residues. Germline V gene data show CDR1 as SGHTA and CDR2 as FQGNSA. The CDR3 region is CASSLVPQGGEQYF. In DNA form, the CDR3 reads TGTGCCAGCAGCTTAGTTCCCCAAGGTGGCGAGCAGTACTTC.

This clone has more than one count but fewer than ten. This chain uses TRBV27 with TRBJ2-7; 8 bases map to TRBD2. This CDR3 region has 16 residues. V dropped 4 bases and J dropped 1; count of bases not matched to a gene: 9. Germline assignment: CDR1 MNHEY and CDR2 SMNVEV (reference sequence). CDR3 in amino acids: CASSSGLVVSSYEQYF. The CDR3 DNA reads as TGTGCCAGCAGTTCGGGACTAGTCGTTTCGTCCTACGAGCAGTACTTC.

This clone has a handful of counts. This chain links TRBV10-3 with TRBJ2-2, with D perhaps matching TRBD1 (5 bases). V lost 10 bases and J lost 2, with 14 bases in between. This CDR3 contains 14 residues. Germline V gene data show CDR1 as ENHRY and CDR2 as SYGVKD. The CDR3 region is CATGPGLNTGELFF. DNA of the CDR3: TGTGCCACAGGCCCAGGGCTCAACACCGGGGAGCTGTTTTTT.

DNA for the CDR3: TGTGCCATCAGAGACCGGGCTGCGAACACCGGGGAGCTGTTTTTT. Its protein product is CAIRDRAANTGELFF. The rearrangement joins TRBV10-3 to TRBJ2-2; D ambiguous. Germline V CDR1 and CDR2: ENHRY, SYGVKD. V gave up 6 bases and J gave up 0 bases, with 11 bases separating them. This CDR3 is 15 amino acids long.

The V and J genes are TRBV5-4 and TRBJ2-2; no reliable D call. This CDR3 spans 13 amino acids. V was pared by 2 bases and J by 3 bases, with 5 bases between. Germline lookup yields CDR1 SGHNT and CDR2 YYREEE (reference sequence). Here the CDR3 DNA reads TGTGCCAGCAGCTTAAGAGACACCGGGGAGCTGTTTTTT. This sequence encodes CASSLRDTGELFF.

In DNA form, the CDR3 reads TGTGCCAGCAGCCGCGAGGAGGGCAATCAGCCCCAGCATTTT. This gives the protein CASSREEGNQPQHF. V usage is TRBV6-6 and J usage is TRBJ1-5; D is unclear. The CDR3 length is 14 residues. CDR1 and CDR2 (germline): MNHNY, SVGAGI (reference sequence). The V and J ends lost 6 bases and 2 bases respectively, with 11 bases between them.

The sample holds a few counts of this clone. Here the CDR3 DNA reads TGCGCCAGCAGCTTGGTTGGGGGCGCCGGCACTGAAGCTTTCTTT. Protein product: CASSLVGGAGTEAFF. The chain has TRBV5-1 and TRBJ1-1; TRBD1 might be the D (6 bases). CDR1 is SGHRS and CDR2 is YFSETQ in the germline V gene. The length of the CDR3 is 15 residues. Deletions cut 0 bases from V and 4 bases from J, with 13 bases between. The full variable domain, its missing parts supplied by reference TRBV5-1 and TRBJ1-1, is KAGVTQTPRYLIKTRGQQVTLSCSPISGHRSVSWYQQTPGQGLQFLFEYFSETQRNKGNFPGRFSGRQFSNSRSEMNVSTLELGDSALYLCASSLVGGAGTEAFFGQGTRLTVV.

The chain couples TRBV10-3 to TRBJ2-1; 7 bases map to TRBD2. Germline V lookup: CDR1 ENHRY, CDR2 SYGVKD. The CDR3 covers 16 residues. Trimming removed 0 bases from V and 4 bases from J; junction bases left unmatched: 6. The CDR3: CAISESVERGYNEQFF. The CDR3 bases are TGTGCCATCAGTGAGTCTGTCGAGCGGGGATACAATGAGCAGTTCTTC.

CDR3 sequence: CASSPIKSYEQYF. The CDR3 DNA reads as TGTGCCAGCAGCCCGATTAAGTCCTACGAGCAGTACTTC. The gene calls are TRBV11-2 and TRBJ2-7; D is unresolved. V was cut by 5 bases and J by 1 base, with 9 bases left in between. This CDR3 is 13 amino acids long. Germline-derived CDR1 and CDR2 are SGHAT and FQNNGV.

V gene TRBV7-8 combines with J gene TRBJ2-5; D not certain. The tail of the sequence fits TRBJ2-7 better, so the J call may be wrong. CDR1 is SGHVS and CDR2 is FQNEAQ in the germline V gene. The CDR3 covers 15 residues. CDR3 bases: TGTGCCAGCCGTCCGGTCAGCCAGTACTCCTACGAGCAGTACTTC. It translates to CASRPVSQYSYEQYF.

J is TRBJ2-7 and V is TRBV10-3, with TRBD1 identical over 7 bases. V shed 10 bases and J 11 bases; nucleotides not matched to a gene: 17. The CDR3 loop spans 13 amino acids. Germline V gene data show CDR1 as ENHRY and CDR2 as SYGVKD. The CDR3 region is CATSSTGELQEYF. In DNA form, the CDR3 reads TGTGCCACCTCCTCTACAGGGGAACTACAGGAGTACTTC.

The chain recombines TRBV5-4 with TRBJ1-2; possible D gene TRBD1, 5 bases. This CDR3 is 13 amino acids long. Germline loops: CDR1 SGHNT, CDR2 YYREEE (reference sequence). Trimming left V 4 bases short and J 8 bases short, with 15 bases between. CDR3 DNA sequence: TGTGCCAGCAGCGCGGGGGAAGGGCGGGGCTACACCTTC. It codes for CASSAGEGRGYTF.

CDR3 loop: CASSLRGQGITEAFF. CDR3 sequence (DNA): TGTGCCAGCAGTTTGCGTGGACAGGGAATTACTGAAGCTTTCTTT. V usage is TRBV27 and J usage is TRBJ1-1; 8 positions match TRBD1. The CDR3 runs 15 residues. After removal of 3 bases from V and 5 bases from J, the junction contained 8 bases not matched to a gene. Per germline, CDR1 MNHEY and CDR2 SMNVEV (reference sequence).

This clone was counted a few times. The chain links TRBV5-4 to TRBJ2-7, with 8 bases lining up with TRBD1. J was trimmed by 5 bases and V by 3 bases; bases with no gene match: 1. The germline V gene encodes CDR1 SGHNT and CDR2 YYREEE (reference sequence). This CDR3 region has 12 residues. CDR3 sequence: CASSSTGDEQYF. In nucleotides, the CDR3 is TGTGCCAGCAGCTCGACAGGGGACGAGCAGTACTTC.

Only a few counts were recorded for this clone. The chain couples TRBV7-9 to TRBJ2-1; the D is unclear. From germline, CDR1 is SEHNR and CDR2 FQNEAQ (reference sequence). The CDR3 contains 13 residues. Trimming took 6 bases from V and 7 from J, leaving 13 bases between them. The CDR3 sequence: CASRWGQLNEQFF. CDR3 nucleotides: TGTGCCAGCAGGTGGGGTCAGTTAAATGAGCAGTTCTTC.